Below, 26 T cell receptor beta chains from the same sample are listed, as sequenced in a study of blood T cell repertoires in COVID-19. Sequencing was performed with immunoSEQ multiplex PCR; in TCRdb, only in-frame clones are kept and a portion is missing. Counted here are tens of thousands of clones, 84% occurring once; the ten biggest clones make up about 11%. Sequenced input: peripheral blood. The source is a human donor in a cohort sampled during active COVID-19.

This chain uses TRBV9 with TRBJ1-2, with D uncertain. The germline V gene has CDR1 SGDLS and CDR2 YYNGEE. Deletions cut 0 bases from V and 4 bases from J, with 7 bases between. The CDR3 is made up of 13 amino acids. Here the CDR3 reads CASSVVGIYGYTF. The CDR3 region has the DNA TGTGCCAGCAGCGTAGTCGGGATCTATGGCTACACCTTC.

The J gene is TRBJ1-4, the V gene TRBV5-1; the D is unclear. The CDR3 is 14 amino acids. Between the trimmed V and J ends, which lost 3 bases and 0 bases, there was a span of 6 bases. The germline CDR1 and CDR2 sequences are SGHRS and YFSETQ. The CDR3 nucleotides are TGCGCCAGCAGCTACGCGGCAACTAATGAAAAACTGTTTTTT. Protein product: CASSYAATNEKLFF.

This sequence joins TRBV25-1 and TRBJ1-2; the match to TRBD1 covers 7 bases. CDR3 length: 14 amino acids. V trimming: 3 bases; J trimming: 7 bases; junction bases outside the gene matches: 8. The V gene's germline CDR1 is MGHDK and CDR2 SYGVNS. Here the CDR3 DNA reads TGTGCCAGCAGTGAGGGCTGGGCAGGGGGTGGCTACACCTTC. Translation: CASSEGWAGGGYTF.

V gene TRBV5-1 combines with J gene TRBJ2-1; 8 nucleotides agree with TRBD2. With V trimmed by 4 bases and J by 5 bases, 5 bases remained unmatched. CDR3 length: 14 residues. The V gene's germline CDR1 is SGHRS and CDR2 YFSETQ. The CDR3 bases are TGCGCCAGCAGCGTCGGGACTAGGGACAATGAGCAGTTCTTC. Translated, it gives CASSVGTRDNEQFF.

The gene calls are TRBV7-9 and TRBJ1-2, with D unresolved. V lost 4 bases and J 2 bases, leaving 14 bases between the germline ends. The CDR3 spans 15 residues. CDR1 is SEHNR, CDR2 FQNEAQ, per germline (reference sequence). The CDR3 protein is CASSSRRDKNYGYTF. The CDR3 nucleotides are TGTGCCAGCAGCTCCCGTCGAGACAAGAACTATGGCTACACCTTC.

The CDR3 is CASSLRQGSGYGYTF. CDR3 coding DNA: TGTGCCAGCAGCCTGCGACAGGGATCAGGCTATGGCTACACCTTC. The rearrangement uses TRBV5-6 and TRBJ1-2; 7 bases agree with TRBD1. The V and J ends lost 4 bases and 4 bases, in that order; junction bases with no gene match: 10. This CDR3 spans 15 amino acids. Germline CDR1 is SGHDT and CDR2 is YYEEEE.

The rearrangement uses TRBV27 and TRBJ2-5; 7 bases are shared with TRBD1. CDR3 length: 11 residues. Trimming took 7 bases from V and 6 from J; bases not matched to a gene: 2. Germline loops: CDR1 MNHEY, CDR2 SMNVEV (reference sequence). CDR3 bases: TGTGCCAGCAAAGGGGGCCAGACCCAGTACTTC. This codes for CASKGGQTQYF.

The chain joins TRBV18 to TRBJ2-3; no clear D gene. V lost 0 bases to trimming and J lost 2 bases, with 12 bases between them. Looked up from germline, CDR1 is KGHSH and CDR2 is LQKENI. The CDR3 covers 16 residues. The CDR3 sequence: CASSPPWPQDTDTQYF. The CDR3 nucleotides read TGTGCCAGCTCACCACCGTGGCCCCAGGACACAGATACGCAGTATTTT.

The CDR3 DNA follows: TGTGCCAGCACCCAGGACAGGGACCAGCCCCAGCATTTT. Amino acids: CASTQDRDQPQHF. The gene calls are TRBV7-9 and TRBJ1-5; 8 bases fit TRBD1. CDR1 SEHNR and CDR2 FQNEAQ come from the germline V gene (reference sequence). Losses at the gene ends were 7 bases for V and 7 bases for J; bases not matched to a gene: 6. The CDR3 sequence is 13 residues long.

V is TRBV7-9 and J is TRBJ2-7, with a weak D call TRBD1 (6 bases). The CDR3 runs 16 residues. V was shortened by 3 bases and J by 4 bases, with 19 bases between the two germline ends. The V gene's germline CDR1 is SEHNR and CDR2 FQNEAQ (reference sequence). The CDR3: CASSFGRGIRTYEQYF. CDR3 coding DNA: TGTGCCAGCAGCTTCGGCAGGGGAATTCGGACTTACGAGCAGTACTTC.

The chain links TRBV7-6 to TRBJ2-3, with TRBD2 identical over 8 bases. V shed 5 bases, J shed 2 bases, and the junction held 12 bases outside the gene matches. The CDR3 sequence is 17 residues long. CDR1 SGHVS and CDR2 FNYEAQ come from the germline V gene. CDR3 region: CASSPGGSGGYTDTQYF. DNA of the CDR3: TGTGCCAGCAGCCCTGGGGGGAGCGGGGGTTACACAGATACGCAGTATTTT.

As concerns this clone: Other DNA sequences in the same sample also yield this CDR3. V is TRBV5-1 and J is TRBJ2-3; TRBD2 aligns across 10 bases. Germline V gene sequence: CDR1 SGHRS, CDR2 YFSETQ. This CDR3 spans 15 amino acids. The V segment lost 3 bases and the J segment 1 base; nucleotides outside the gene matches: 2. The DNA of the CDR3 is TGCGCCAGCAGCTCCGGGACTAGCGGCACAGATACGCAGTATTTT. Residues: CASSSGTSGTDTQYF. Based on the CDR3 plus reference TRBV5-1 and TRBJ2-3, the full variable domain is KAGVTQTPRYLIKTRGQQVTLSCSPISGHRSVSWYQQTPGQGLQFLFEYFSETQRNKGNFPGRFSGRQFSNSRSEMNVSTLELGDSALYLCASSSGTSGTDTQYFGPGTRLTVL.

This clone has more than one count but fewer than ten. This CDR3 reads CASSPGGLAGGEQYF. For the CDR3, the DNA is TGTGCCAGCAGCCCAGGTGGACTAGCGGGAGGCGAGCAGTACTTC. J is TRBJ2-7 and V is TRBV7-9; 14 nucleotides line up with TRBD2. Germline V gene lookup returns CDR1 SEHNR and CDR2 FQNEAQ (reference sequence). V lost 5 bases and J lost 6; bases outside the gene matches: 6. This CDR3 is built from 15 residues.

The J gene is TRBJ2-2, the V gene TRBV27, with D uncertain. This CDR3 has 14 residues. CDR1 and CDR2 (germline): MNHEY, SMNVEV (reference sequence). The V end lost 3 bases, the J end lost 0 bases, and 5 bases lay between the germline ends. CDR3: CASSFVANTGELFF. The CDR3 coding sequence is TGTGCCAGCAGTTTTGTAGCGAACACCGGGGAGCTGTTTTTT.

The rearrangement links TRBV3-1 (or the pseudogene TRBV3-2) to TRBJ1-1; D perhaps matches TRBD1 (5 bases). V was clipped by 2 bases and J by 5 bases, with 9 bases between them. Germline V gene data show CDR1 as LGHDT and CDR2 as YNNKEL (reference sequence). The CDR3 totals 13 residues. The CDR3 bases are TGTGCCAGCAGCCAACATGGGGGGACTGAAGCTTTCTTT. This translates into CASSQHGGTEAFF.

The chain combines TRBV7-6 with TRBJ2-3; 7 bases are a match to TRBD1. Germline CDR1 reads SGHVS; CDR2 reads FNYEAQ. The CDR3 is 18 amino acids. V was clipped by 5 bases and J by 2 bases; unmatched bases: 16. CDR3 coding DNA: TGTGCCAGCAGCCAGCCCCATCGACAGGGCGGTTTCACAGATACGCAGTATTTT. Translated, it gives CASSQPHRQGGFTDTQYF. The complete variable domain, with remaining parts taken from reference TRBV7-6 and TRBJ2-3, reads GAGVSQSPRYKVTKRGQDVALRCDPISGHVSLYWYRQALGQGPEFLTYFNYEAQQDKSGLPNDRFSAERPEGSISTLTIQRTEQRDSAMYRCASSQPHRQGGFTDTQYFGPGTRLTVL.

The chain uses TRBV6-1 and TRBJ2-3; 8 nucleotides line up with TRBD2. The CDR3 has 17 residues. V shed 4 bases and J 3 bases; nucleotides not matched to a gene: 12. Germline CDR1 reads MNHNS; CDR2 reads SASEGT. The CDR3 bases are TGTGCCAGCAGTGGTGGTGCCGGGGGGGCGGAGACAGATACGCAGTATTTT. Translated, it gives CASSGGAGGAETDTQYF.

This chain joins TRBV5-1 and TRBJ2-4; TRBD1 agrees at 9 bases. Germline CDR1 SGHRS, CDR2 YFSETQ. V trimming: 4 bases; J trimming: 6 bases; junction bases outside the gene matches: 8. This CDR3 is 15 amino acids long. In DNA form, the CDR3 reads TGCGCCAGCAGCGGATCCGGGACAGGGAGAAACATTCAGTACTTC. Translation: CASSGSGTGRNIQYF.

The CDR3 reads CASSVGRGLPYEQYF. The DNA of the CDR3 is TGTGCCAGCAGCGTAGGTAGGGGGCTCCCCTACGAGCAGTACTTC. The chain is built from TRBV9 and TRBJ2-7; 7 bases match TRBD1. In germline, CDR1 is SGDLS, CDR2 YYNGEE. CDR3 length: 15 amino acids. V lost 0 bases, J lost 2 bases, and 5 bases stayed unmatched.

V and J are TRBV19 and TRBJ2-7, with 9 positions matching TRBD1. Germline assignment: CDR1 LNHDA and CDR2 SQIVND (reference sequence). The trim removed 5 bases at V and 0 bases at J, leaving 5 bases unmatched. The CDR3 sequence is 15 residues long. This chain's CDR3 is CASSLGTGPSYEQYF. Written as DNA, the CDR3 is TGTGCCAGTAGTCTTGGGACAGGGCCCTCCTACGAGCAGTACTTC. Full variable domain (missing parts from reference TRBV19 and TRBJ2-7): DGGITQSPKYLFRKEGQNVTLSCEQNLNHDAMYWYRQDPGQGLRLIYYSQIVNDFQKGDIAEGYSVSREKKESFPLTVTSAQKNPTAFYLCASSLGTGPSYEQYFGPGTRLTVT.

The rearrangement uses TRBV2 and TRBJ2-3; 13 nucleotides line up with TRBD2. V lost 7 bases to trimming and J lost 2 bases; unmatched junction nucleotides: 6. Germline CDR1 reads SNHLY; CDR2 reads FYNNEI. The CDR3 spans 16 residues. This CDR3 is CASTWTSGGPTDTQYF. In DNA, the CDR3 is TGTGCCAGCACTTGGACTAGCGGGGGCCCCACAGATACGCAGTATTTT.

The chain combines TRBV9 with TRBJ1-2; 12 bases map to TRBD1. V trimming: 3 bases; J trimming: 6 bases; junction bases outside the gene matches: 0. The CDR3 contains 13 residues. The germline V gene encodes CDR1 SGDLS and CDR2 YYNGEE. The DNA for the CDR3 is TGTGCCAGCAGCGGGGACAGGGGGCATGGCTACACCTTC. This encodes CASSGDRGHGYTF. Together with reference TRBV9 and TRBJ1-2, the CDR3 gives the full variable domain: DSGVTQTPKHLITATGQRVTLRCSPRSGDLSVYWYQQSLDQGLQFLIQYYNGEERAKGNILERFSAQQFPDLHSELNLSSLELGDSALYFCASSGDRGHGYTFGSGTRLTVV.

The chain joins TRBV2 to TRBJ2-6; D might be TRBD2 (6 bases). This CDR3 is built from 16 residues. The germline gives CDR1 SNHLY, CDR2 FYNNEI. The V and J ends lost 7 bases and 0 bases respectively, with 13 bases between them. The DNA of the CDR3 is TGTGCCAGCACGTTGGAGGGAAACTCTGGGGCCAACGTCCTGACTTTC. Translation gives CASTLEGNSGANVLTF.

This rearrangement joins TRBV5-1 to TRBJ2-7; 9 positions match TRBD2. From germline, CDR1 is SGHRS and CDR2 YFSETQ. Trimming took 0 bases from V and 5 from J; bases not matched to a gene: 6. The length of the CDR3 is 15 residues. This chain's CDR3 is CASSLGLAAGDEQYF. For the CDR3, the DNA is TGCGCCAGCAGCTTGGGACTAGCGGCGGGGGACGAGCAGTACTTC.

The J gene is TRBJ2-3, the V gene TRBV5-1, with 8 bases identical to TRBD1. CDR1 is SGHRS, CDR2 YFSETQ, per germline. The CDR3 length is 14 residues. After removal of 4 bases from V and 5 bases from J, the junction contained 6 bases not matched to a gene. The CDR3 reads CASSGQGSGDTQYF. The CDR3 region has the DNA TGCGCCAGCAGCGGACAGGGTTCGGGAGATACGCAGTATTTT.

The chain combines TRBV30 with TRBJ2-1; the D gene is possibly TRBD2 (6 bases). This CDR3 region has 13 residues. CDR1 is GTSNPN and CDR2 is SVGIG in the germline V gene (reference sequence). V was trimmed by 4 bases and J by 7 bases, leaving 14 bases between them. CDR3 DNA sequence: TGTGCCTGGACCATAAACCGGGGGAATGAGCAGTTCTTC. Protein product: CAWTINRGNEQFF.